The sequence of this T cell receptor beta chain was determined in a study of CD8 T cells in Susac syndrome. This CDR3 has 16 amino acids. V was clipped by 6 bases and J by 5 bases; unmatched bases: 9. The sequenced target, TCR beta, came from blood CD8+ and CD4+ T cells. Study observations and caveats: In total CD8+ repertoires, sixteen Susac-specific public clones were found, and CD8+ TEMRA repertoires had 4 to 6.

Reverse transcription of roughly 0.5 to 1 ug RNA was carried out with random hexamers. TCRdb re-called the immunoSEQ multiplex PCR reads with MiXCR, one entry per CDR3 protein. Seen here are around 81,000 distinct CDR3 sequences, approximately 93% observed once, and the top ten hold approximately 0.94%. About this clonotype itself: Its antigen is currently unknown.

The V and J genes are TRBV12-3 or TRBV12-4 and TRBJ2-1; 11 bases line up with TRBD2. The sequence was collected from a human donor with Susac syndrome. Sequenced: CD8+ T cells from PBMCs. The CDR3: CASSPQLAGVDNEQFF. In DNA form, the CDR3 reads TGTGCCAGCAGCCCTCAACTAGCGGGGGTTGACAATGAGCAGTTCTTC.